These 25 T cell receptor beta chains were all obtained from the same sample, sequenced in a study of T cell responses to AZD1222 COVID-19 vaccine. Some clones are missing from TCRdb's copy, which holds only in-frame ones; the method was immunoSEQ multiplex PCR. The sample shows over 120,000 clones, about nine tenths of them seen only once. This specimen was peripheral blood, taken on day 0 of AZD1222 vaccination. The origin of the receptors is an adult in good health.

The chain joins TRBV2 to TRBJ1-4, with a weak D call TRBD1 (6 bases). The germline CDR1 and CDR2 sequences are SNHLY and FYNNEI. The CDR3 sequence is 18 residues long. Trimming pared 5 bases from V and 2 bases from J, leaving 21 bases between. The CDR3 sequence is CASSLRGLAGVTNEKLFF. In DNA, the CDR3 is TGTGCCAGCAGTCTTAGGGGGTTGGCCGGGGTCACTAATGAAAAACTGTTTTTT.

The chain is built from TRBV20-1 and TRBJ1-4; the match to TRBD1 covers 10 bases. CDR1 DFQATT and CDR2 SNEGSKA come from the germline V gene (reference sequence). The CDR3 has 14 amino acids. J gave up 6 bases and V 3 bases, and 4 bases lay outside the gene matches. The CDR3 DNA sequence: TGCAGTGCTAGTACCGGGACAGGGGATGAAAAACTGTTTTTT. It codes for CSASTGTGDEKLFF.

This chain connects TRBV7-8 to TRBJ2-7; 11 nucleotides agree with TRBD2. Germline CDR1 SGHVS, CDR2 FQNEAQ. This CDR3 is 12 amino acids long. V dropped 5 bases and J dropped 10; count of bases not matched to a gene: 4. CDR3 region: CASSPRLAGQYF. The CDR3 coding sequence is TGTGCCAGCAGCCCCAGACTAGCGGGACAGTACTTC.

This clone occurred once. The junction departs from the called germline gene at one end, perhaps through a read error. The CDR3 DNA reads as TGTGCCAGCAGTAGTCAGGGTATTAGCTATGGCTACATCTTC. This codes for CASSSQGISYGYIF. The chain couples TRBV2 to TRBJ1-2, with D perhaps matching TRBD1 (5 bases). CDR3 length: 14 amino acids. Germline-derived CDR1 and CDR2 are SNHLY and FYNNEI.

This rearrangement joins TRBV11-3 to TRBJ2-1; D is unclear. The CDR3 extends over 16 amino acids. The V gene's germline CDR1 is SGHNT and CDR2 YENEEA. Trimming shortened V by 3 bases and J by 0 bases, and 12 bases separated the two germline ends. DNA of the CDR3: TGTGCCAGCAGCTTGTCAACTGTGAGCTCCTACAATGAGCAGTTCTTC. Amino acids: CASSLSTVSSYNEQFF.

The chain carries TRBV5-1 and TRBJ1-3; D uncertain. CDR1 and CDR2 from the germline V gene are SGHRS and YFSETQ. The CDR3 totals 15 residues. V lost 4 bases to trimming and J lost 1 base, with 12 bases between them. The CDR3 sequence is CASSPGPGSGNTIYF. CDR3 DNA sequence: TGCGCCAGCAGCCCCGGTCCGGGTTCTGGAAACACCATATATTTT. Combining the CDR3 with reference TRBV5-1 and TRBJ1-3 gives the whole variable domain KAGVTQTPRYLIKTRGQQVTLSCSPISGHRSVSWYQQTPGQGLQFLFEYFSETQRNKGNFPGRFSGRQFSNSRSEMNVSTLELGDSALYLCASSPGPGSGNTIYFGEGSWLTVV.

The chain has TRBV5-4 and TRBJ1-1, with 9 bases lining up with TRBD1. CDR1 and CDR2 (germline): SGHNT, YYREEE (reference sequence). J was trimmed by 1 base and V by 4 bases; bases with no gene match: 14. The CDR3 loop spans 18 amino acids. CDR3 in DNA: TGTGCCAGCAGCCCTATGACAGGGGGGTTCAGGTCGAACACTGAAGCTTTCTTT. Its translation is CASSPMTGGFRSNTEAFF. The whole variable domain, remainder taken from reference TRBV5-4 and TRBJ1-1, is ETGVTQSPTHLIKTRGQQVTLRCSSQSGHNTVSWYQQALGQGPQFIFQYYREEENGRGNFPPRFSGLQFPNYSSELNVNALELDDSALYLCASSPMTGGFRSNTEAFFGQGTRLTVV.

The V and J genes are TRBV6-2 or TRBV6-3 and TRBJ1-2, with D uncertain. The CDR3 runs to 11 residues. Germline values: CDR1 MNHEY, CDR2 SVGEGT. Trimming cost V 5 bases and J 8 bases, with 9 bases left between them. The CDR3 loop is CASSLIGGYTF. CDR3 nucleotides: TGTGCCAGCAGTCTCATCGGGGGCTACACCTTC.

The rearrangement uses TRBV7-2 and TRBJ2-7; D possibly corresponds to TRBD1 (5 bases). The V gene's germline CDR1 is SGHTA and CDR2 FQGNSA. Trimming took off 2 bases at V and 2 bases at J, with 10 bases between the two ends. The CDR3 is made up of 14 amino acids. The CDR3 DNA is TGTGCCAGCAGCTTAAACAGGTTAGCCTACGAGCAGTACTTC. This codes for CASSLNRLAYEQYF.

CDR3 protein: CASSQDNNYGYTF. In DNA form, the CDR3 reads TGTGCCAGCAGCCAGGACAATAACTATGGCTACACCTTC. The genes are TRBV14 and TRBJ1-2; TRBD1 is a possible D gene (5 bases). Germline CDR1 and CDR2: SGHDN and FVKESK. The V end lost 3 bases, the J end lost 1 base, and 6 bases lay between the germline ends. This CDR3 region has 13 residues.

This chain connects TRBV7-2 to TRBJ2-1, with D perhaps matching TRBD2 (5 bases). CDR1 and CDR2 from the germline V gene are SGHTA and FQGNSA. The CDR3 loop spans 13 amino acids. V was cut by 2 bases and J by 5 bases, with 7 bases left in between. In DNA form, the CDR3 reads TGTGCCAGCAGCTTAACGAGGGACAATGAGCAGTTCTTC. It encodes CASSLTRDNEQFF. Drawing the rest from reference TRBV7-2 and TRBJ2-1, the complete variable domain is GAGVSQSPSNKVTEKGKDVELRCDPISGHTALYWYRQSLGQGLEFLIYFQGNSAPDKSGLPSDRFSAERTGGSVSTLTIQRTQQEDSAVYLCASSLTRDNEQFFGPGTRLTVL.

The rearrangement joins TRBV5-1 to TRBJ2-3; 8 nucleotides match TRBD1. CDR3 length: 15 residues. CDR1 is SGHRS and CDR2 is YFSETQ in the germline V gene. The J segment lost 6 bases and the V segment lost 7 bases, leaving 13 bases of the junction unmatched. The CDR3 region is CASAEEGRGLDTQYF. The CDR3 DNA follows: TGCGCCAGCGCCGAAGAGGGCAGGGGGCTTGATACGCAGTATTTT.

The rearrangement links TRBV18 to TRBJ1-5; D gene ambiguous. Trimming stripped 7 bases from V and 11 bases from J, with 18 bases between. Per germline, CDR1 KGHSH and CDR2 LQKENI. The CDR3 has 13 amino acids. CDR3 region: CASCIRAGMAQHF. CDR3 nucleotide sequence: TGTGCCAGCTGCATCCGGGCCGGCATGGCCCAGCATTTT.

The chain recombines TRBV15 with TRBJ2-1; perhaps D is TRBD1 or TRBD2 (5 bases each). The CDR3 contains 13 residues. In germline, CDR1 is LNHNV, CDR2 YYDKDF (reference sequence). Trimming removed 1 base from V and 8 bases from J, with 9 bases in between. In nucleotides, the CDR3 is TGTGCCACCAGCAGAGGAGGGGCCGATGAGCAGTTCTTC. Amino acids: CATSRGGADEQFF.

V is TRBV27 and J is TRBJ2-5; 9 bases fit TRBD2. Trimming removed 2 bases from V and 2 bases from J; junction bases left unmatched: 6. The CDR3 runs to 16 residues. CDR1 and CDR2 (germline): MNHEY, SMNVEV (reference sequence). CDR3 sequence reads: CASSLRLAGGQETQYF. CDR3 coding DNA: TGTGCCAGCAGTTTACGGTTGGCGGGGGGGCAAGAGACCCAGTACTTC.

V is TRBV28 and J is TRBJ1-1; maybe TRBD1 (6 bases). This CDR3 contains 15 residues. Trimming stripped 3 bases from V and 0 bases from J, with 11 bases between. Germline lookup yields CDR1 MDHEN and CDR2 SYDVKM. The CDR3 sequence is CASSFGQIMNTEAFF. CDR3 in DNA: TGTGCCAGCAGTTTCGGACAGATCATGAACACTGAAGCTTTCTTT.

CDR3 residues: CASSVSGNAGINEQFF. The CDR3 DNA reads as TGCGCCAGCAGCGTTTCGGGGAATGCGGGGATTAATGAGCAGTTCTTC. The V gene is TRBV4-1, the J gene TRBJ2-1; a weak D match, TRBD2 (6 bases). The CDR3 covers 16 residues. CDR1 is MGHRA, CDR2 YSYEKL, per germline. The germline V and J ends were trimmed by 5 bases and 7 bases, with 21 bases remaining between them.

In its sample, this clone was seen once. The V and J genes are TRBV19 and TRBJ1-5; D gene uncertain. V was clipped by 5 bases and J by 1 base, with 12 bases between them. Germline loops: CDR1 LNHDA, CDR2 SQIVND (reference sequence). The CDR3 is 15 amino acids. This CDR3 is CASSHTPESNQPQHF. The CDR3 nucleotides are TGTGCCAGTAGTCATACCCCGGAGAGCAATCAGCCCCAGCATTTT. Filled out from reference TRBV19 and TRBJ1-5, the complete variable domain reads DGGITQSPKYLFRKEGQNVTLSCEQNLNHDAMYWYRQDPGQGLRLIYYSQIVNDFQKGDIAEGYSVSREKKESFPLTVTSAQKNPTAFYLCASSHTPESNQPQHFGDGTRLSIL.

The V gene is TRBV11-2, the J gene TRBJ2-1; TRBD2 matches 13 bases. The germline CDR1 and CDR2 sequences are SGHAT and FQNNGV. CDR3 length: 15 amino acids. Losses at the gene ends were 4 bases for V and 4 bases for J; bases not matched to a gene: 1. CDR3 residues: CASSSGLAGYNEQFF. The CDR3 nucleotides are TGTGCCAGCAGCTCGGGACTAGCGGGATACAATGAGCAGTTCTTC.

CDR3 protein: CASSLDAEGHNEQFF. CDR3 DNA sequence: TGCGCCAGCAGCTTGGACGCGGAGGGACACAATGAGCAGTTCTTC. The chain joins TRBV5-1 to TRBJ2-1, with D possibly matching TRBD2 (6 bases). This CDR3 has 15 amino acids. Germline CDR1 reads SGHRS; CDR2 reads YFSETQ. Trimming cost V 0 bases and J 5 bases, with 12 bases left between them.

Here the CDR3 reads CASSRGQGQPSTDTQYF. The CDR3 DNA reads as TGTGCCAGCAGCAGAGGACAGGGCCAACCTAGCACAGATACGCAGTATTTT. The chain joins TRBV7-2 to TRBJ2-3; 8 positions agree with TRBD1. With 5 bases clipped from V and 0 bases from J, the junction kept 10 bases outside the gene matches. The germline V gene encodes CDR1 SGHTA and CDR2 FQGNSA. The length of the CDR3 is 17 residues.

This chain uses TRBV6-5 with TRBJ2-7; TRBD2 matches 7 bases. V lost 6 bases and J lost 3; bases outside the gene matches: 8. Looked up from germline, CDR1 is MNHEY and CDR2 is SVGAGI. This CDR3 spans 14 amino acids. CDR3 bases: TGTGCCAGCAGATTGGGAGGGGTTCTCTACGAGCAGTACTTC. It specifies CASRLGGVLYEQYF.

The chain couples TRBV7-9 to TRBJ1-1; 9 nucleotides line up with TRBD1. Germline loops: CDR1 SEHNR, CDR2 FQNEAQ (reference sequence). V lost 5 bases to trimming and J lost 7 bases; unmatched junction nucleotides: 8. The CDR3 length is 14 residues. CDR3 sequence reads: CASSRSGQGREAFF. CDR3 bases: TGTGCCAGCAGCCGATCGGGACAGGGCCGTGAAGCTTTCTTT.

This chain connects TRBV28 to TRBJ1-4; 12 bases agree with TRBD1. The CDR3 extends over 20 amino acids. Germline values: CDR1 MDHEN, CDR2 SYDVKM. The ends lost 6 bases at V and 15 bases at J; junction bases unmatched: 29. CDR3 in amino acids: CASSPLTAGTGGGESGILFF. CDR3 sequence (DNA): TGTGCCAGCAGCCCACTGACGGCCGGGACAGGGGGCGGTGAATCTGGGATTTTGTTTTTT. The full variable domain, with the rest looked up from reference TRBV28 and TRBJ1-4, is DVKVTQSSRYLVKRTGEKVFLECVQDMDHENMFWYRQDPGLGLRLIYFSYDVKMKEKGDIPEGYSVSREKKERFSLILESASTNQTSMYLCASSPLTAGTGGGESGILFFGSGTQLSVL.

The CDR3 protein is CASSIIVQLSNQPQHF. The CDR3 DNA sequence: TGTGCCAGTAGTATAATTGTCCAGCTTAGCAATCAGCCCCAGCATTTT. The chain is built from TRBV19 and TRBJ1-5; D ambiguous. CDR3 length: 16 amino acids. Germline V gene sequence: CDR1 LNHDA, CDR2 SQIVND (reference sequence). The ends were cut back, 2 bases at V and 0 bases at J, with 11 bases in the middle. Complete variable domain (other parts from reference TRBV19 and TRBJ1-5): DGGITQSPKYLFRKEGQNVTLSCEQNLNHDAMYWYRQDPGQGLRLIYYSQIVNDFQKGDIAEGYSVSREKKESFPLTVTSAQKNPTAFYLCASSIIVQLSNQPQHFGDGTRLSIL.